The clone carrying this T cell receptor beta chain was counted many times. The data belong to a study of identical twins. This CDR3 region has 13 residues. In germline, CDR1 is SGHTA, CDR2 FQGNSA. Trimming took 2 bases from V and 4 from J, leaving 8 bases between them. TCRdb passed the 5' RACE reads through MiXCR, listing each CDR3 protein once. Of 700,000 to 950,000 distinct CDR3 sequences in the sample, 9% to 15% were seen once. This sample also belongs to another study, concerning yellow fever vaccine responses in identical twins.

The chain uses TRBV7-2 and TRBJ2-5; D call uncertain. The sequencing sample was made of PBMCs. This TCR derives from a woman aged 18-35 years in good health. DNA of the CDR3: TGTGCCAGCAGCTTAAATGGCCGAGAGACCCAGTACTTC. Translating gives CASSLNGRETQYF.